This T cell receptor (beta chain) emerged from a study of beta chain features in type 1 diabetes. Via the markers CD45RO/CCR7/CD25/CD127/CD95/CD27, stem cell-like memory, regulatory, central memory and naive CD4+ cells were sorted. Purity above 95% was achieved in all sorted populations. The study's findings and limits: Across all four CD4+ subsets, people with type 1 diabetes showed modestly shorter TCRB CDR3s.

This clone was observed a few times. Its antigen is undetermined. Sequencing targeted expressed TCRB transcripts, as all isolated RNA had been reverse transcribed. Sequencing used immunoSEQ multiplex PCR; TCRdb keeps in-frame clones, though not all of them. The profile covers more than 60,000 clones, with about 61% appearing a single time and about 2.2% taken by the ten largest. The sample comprised Tregs from blood. The source of this sequence is a woman aged 18-29 years in good health.

The CDR3 nucleotides read TGTGCCAGTAGGCGGACAGAGAATAGCAATCAGCCCCAGCATTTT. This sequence encodes CASRRTENSNQPQHF. J is TRBJ1-5 and V is TRBV19; D is possibly TRBD1 (6 bases). This CDR3 spans 15 amino acids. V was pared by 6 bases and J by 0 bases, with 12 bases between. Germline V CDR1 and CDR2: LNHDA, SQIVND (reference sequence).